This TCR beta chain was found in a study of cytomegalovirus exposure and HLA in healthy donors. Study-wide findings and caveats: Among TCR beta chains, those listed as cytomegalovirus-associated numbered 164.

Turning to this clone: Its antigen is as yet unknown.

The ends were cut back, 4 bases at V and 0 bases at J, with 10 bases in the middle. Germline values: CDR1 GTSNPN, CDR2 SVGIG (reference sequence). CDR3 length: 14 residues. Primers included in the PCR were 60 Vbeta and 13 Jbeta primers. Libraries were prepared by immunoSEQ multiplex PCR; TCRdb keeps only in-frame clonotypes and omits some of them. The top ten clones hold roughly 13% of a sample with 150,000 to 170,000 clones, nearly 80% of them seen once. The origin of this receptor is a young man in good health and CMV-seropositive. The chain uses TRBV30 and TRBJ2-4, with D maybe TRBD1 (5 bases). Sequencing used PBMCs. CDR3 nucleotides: TGTGCCTGGAACCAGGGTCTAGCCAAAAACATTCAGTACTTC. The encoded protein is CAWNQGLAKNIQYF.